What follows are 11 T cell receptor beta chains derived from one specimen sequenced in a study of T cell responses to AZD1222 COVID-19 vaccine. Clones were read by immunoSEQ multiplex PCR, and TCRdb kept only the in-frame ones, dropping some. In the table there are 130,000 to 150,000 clones, 88% of which are singletons. This specimen was peripheral blood, taken on day 0 of MenACWY control vaccination. The receptors derive from an adult in good health.

The genes are TRBV6-5 and TRBJ1-5; maybe TRBD1 (5 bases). The V end lost 7 bases, the J end lost 4 bases, and 17 bases lay between the germline ends. This CDR3 region has 15 residues. Germline loops: CDR1 MNHEY, CDR2 SVGAGI. CDR3 in amino acids: CASILSRQPNQPQHF. CDR3 sequence (DNA): TGTGCCAGCATCCTCTCAAGACAGCCTAATCAGCCCCAGCATTTT.

This sequence joins TRBV5-1 and TRBJ1-1; 7 bases are shared with TRBD1. The CDR3 runs to 16 residues. V lost 1 base, J lost 1 base, and 7 bases stayed unmatched. Per germline, CDR1 SGHRS and CDR2 YFSETQ. The CDR3 protein is CASSLIPGGENTEAFF. The CDR3 coding sequence is TGCGCCAGCAGCTTGATTCCAGGGGGGGAGAACACTGAAGCTTTCTTT.

V is TRBV7-2 and J is TRBJ1-2, with 9 bases aligning to TRBD1. The CDR3 consists of 15 residues. The V segment lost 0 bases and the J segment 7 bases; nucleotides outside the gene matches: 6. Germline V gene data show CDR1 as SGHTA and CDR2 as FQGNSA. DNA of the CDR3: TGTGCCAGCAGCTTAGCGCAGGGACAGGGCAGTGGCTACACCTTC. This gives the protein CASSLAQGQGSGYTF.

The genes are TRBV7-3 and TRBJ2-7; no definite D call. Germline lookup yields CDR1 SGHTA and CDR2 FQGTGA. V lost 1 base, J lost 5 bases, and 9 bases lay in between. The CDR3 is 13 amino acids. The CDR3 protein is CASSLKDRDEQYF. In DNA form, the CDR3 reads TGTGCCAGCAGCTTAAAGGACCGGGACGAGCAGTACTTC.

The rearrangement joins TRBV7-3 to TRBJ2-2; D is ambiguous. This CDR3 spans 12 amino acids. Germline V gene sequence: CDR1 SGHTA, CDR2 FQGTGA. Between the trimmed V and J ends, which lost 1 base and 6 bases, there was a span of 3 bases. The CDR3, as DNA: TGTGCCAGCAGCTTAATGCCCGGGGAGCTGTTTTTT. This sequence encodes CASSLMPGELFF.

V usage is TRBV25-1 and J usage is TRBJ1-1; 7 bases match TRBD1. Germline lookup yields CDR1 MGHDK and CDR2 SYGVNS. Germline trimming cut 8 bases from V and 1 base from J; bases unmatched to any gene: 4. The CDR3 has 13 residues. The CDR3 nucleotides are TGTGCCAGCTGGGGACAGCCGAACACTGAAGCTTTCTTT. It encodes CASWGQPNTEAFF.

This clone is a singleton in its sample. The chain combines TRBV19 with TRBJ2-3; D not certain. The CDR3 covers 15 residues. V was cut by 2 bases and J by 0 bases, with 9 bases left in between. In germline, CDR1 is LNHDA, CDR2 SQIVND (reference sequence). DNA for the CDR3: TGTGCCAGTAGTATAATCGGGTTAAGCACAGATACGCAGTATTTT. This sequence encodes CASSIIGLSTDTQYF. Looking up the rest from reference TRBV19 and TRBJ2-3 gives the full variable domain: DGGITQSPKYLFRKEGQNVTLSCEQNLNHDAMYWYRQDPGQGLRLIYYSQIVNDFQKGDIAEGYSVSREKKESFPLTVTSAQKNPTAFYLCASSIIGLSTDTQYFGPGTRLTVL.

V is TRBV29-1 and J is TRBJ1-1, with a weak D call TRBD1 (6 bases). The V and J ends lost 4 bases and 5 bases respectively, with 11 bases between them. Germline lookup yields CDR1 SQVTM and CDR2 ANQGSEA. This CDR3 has 12 residues. In DNA, the CDR3 is TGCAGCGTTGGGGAGGGGGAGACTGAAGCTTTCTTT. Its protein product is CSVGEGETEAFF.

This chain joins TRBV4-3 and TRBJ2-7; 7 bases fit TRBD1. The CDR3 sequence is 15 residues long. The junction had 5 bases not matched to a gene; V was cut back by 1 base and J by 2 bases. CDR1 is LGHNA and CDR2 is YSLEER in the germline V gene. In nucleotides, the CDR3 is TGCGCCAGCAGCCAAGGCCGACAGGGCCCCTACGAGCAGTACTTC. Protein sequence: CASSQGRQGPYEQYF.

V and J are TRBV18 and TRBJ2-7; 11 nucleotides align to TRBD1. Germline V gene lookup returns CDR1 KGHSH and CDR2 LQKENI. Trimming at V came to 3 bases and at J to 6 bases, leaving 4 bases not matched to a gene. This CDR3 is built from 14 residues. DNA of the CDR3: TGTGCCAGCTCACCCGCGGGACAGGGGGGCGAGCAGTACTTC. Translation: CASSPAGQGGEQYF.

The chain combines TRBV4-3 with TRBJ1-1; 9 bases are a match to TRBD1. The CDR3 contains 17 residues. Germline V gene data show CDR1 as LGHNA and CDR2 as YSLEER. J lost 4 bases, V lost 2 bases, and 11 bases had no gene match. For the CDR3, the DNA is TGCGCCAGCAGCCAACCCGCGGACAGGGGTTTGGTCACTGAAGCTTTCTTT. Translating gives CASSQPADRGLVTEAFF.